One and the same sample provided the 3 T cell receptor beta chains below, sequenced in a study of T cells in Graves' hyperthyroidism and ophthalmopathy. TCR beta CDR3 region amplification was performed from RNA transcripts. The HTBI primer set was used in a first-round RT-PCR of the TCR CDR3. TCRdb ran MiXCR on the multiplex PCR reads and lists one entry per CDR3 protein. The table records 550,000 to 700,000 distinct CDR3 sequences, about half of them present only once. The sample consisted of peripheral blood or thyroid tissue (not recorded which). These receptors all stem from an adult woman with Graves' disease, either hyperthyroidism or ophthalmopathy (not recorded which).

This clonotype has just a few counts. The chain has TRBV27 and TRBJ1-1, with TRBD1 matching over 8 bases. Germline V gene lookup returns CDR1 MNHEY and CDR2 SMNVEV (reference sequence). Losses at the gene ends were 9 bases for V and 0 bases for J; bases not matched to a gene: 6. This CDR3 contains 14 residues. The CDR3 DNA sequence: TGTGCCAGTACCGGGACAGGTTTGAACACTGAAGCTTTCTTT. Translating gives CASTGTGLNTEAFF.

This clonotype has only a few counts. J is TRBJ2-7 and V is TRBV4-1; 7 positions agree with TRBD2. With V trimmed by 4 bases and J by 2 bases, 11 bases remained unmatched. From germline, CDR1 is MGHRA and CDR2 YSYEKL. The CDR3 runs 16 residues. The CDR3 coding sequence is TGCGCCAGCAGCCCTTCGGGGGGAAGGTGGACCTACGAGCAGTACTTC. Its translation is CASSPSGGRWTYEQYF.

The CDR3 protein is CASSLGGIRETETQYF. The DNA for the CDR3 is TGCGCCAGCAGCTTAGGAGGCATCCGGGAAACTGAGACCCAGTACTTC. V is TRBV5-1 and J is TRBJ2-5, with D possibly being TRBD2 (5 bases). Trimming removed 2 bases from V and 5 bases from J, with 19 bases in between. This CDR3 spans 16 amino acids. CDR1 SGHRS and CDR2 YFSETQ come from the germline V gene.